This TCR beta chain stems from a study of control samples from healthy donors and cancer patients. Measured with immunoSEQ multiplex PCR; TCRdb has only the in-frame clones, and not every one. This sample has about 140,000 clones; just over 85% occur once, and the top ten carry less than 2%. Germline CDR1 SQVTM, CDR2 ANQGSEA. Trimming removed 4 bases from V and 0 bases from J, with 15 bases in between. CDR3 length: 15 residues. Sequencing was performed on blood. The receptor's source is a man younger than 35 in good health. This chain joins TRBV29-1 and TRBJ1-2; D is perhaps TRBD1 (5 bases). The DNA of the CDR3 is TGCAGCGTTGTAAGGGACCCATTAGCTAACTATGGCTACACCTTC. It encodes CSVVRDPLANYGYTF.